A selection of T cell receptor beta chains follows, all from one sample in a study of response to subunit inactivated influenza vaccine. TCRdb redid the calling of the RT-PCR reads with MiXCR, one entry per CDR3 protein. The sample carries about 240,000 distinct CDR3 sequences, about 12% recorded once. The input for sequencing was non-naive T cells sorted from PBMCs, taken less than 15 days before vaccination. These receptors came from a man in his fifties or sixties who received an inactivated influenza vaccine. CDR3s include the opening cysteine and the closing phenylalanine or tryptophan. Each record gives: clone size, V gene, D gene, J gene, CDR3 protein, CDR3 DNA. A D gene is named only where the DNA matches it firmly. Expanded clones are given a class, and other clones once, few, many or no size at all.

clone_size: -
v_call: TRBV20-1
d_call: -
j_call: TRBJ2-7
cdr3_aa: CSARGSWNEQYF
cdr3_nt: TGCAGTGCTAGGGGCTCTTGGAACGAGCAGTACTTC

clone_size: -
v_call: TRBV6-2/TRBV6-3
d_call: TRBD1
j_call: TRBJ2-2
cdr3_aa: CASSYPGQGNTGELFF
cdr3_nt: TGTGCCAGCAGTTATCCGGGACAGGGGAATACCGGGGAGCTGTTTTTT

clone_size: -
v_call: TRBV7-2
d_call: -
j_call: TRBJ2-7
cdr3_aa: CASSQNPRGDEQYF
cdr3_nt: TGTGCCAGCAGCCAGAACCCCAGGGGCGACGAGCAGTACTTC

clone_size: few
v_call: TRBV29-1
d_call: -
j_call: TRBJ1-2
cdr3_aa: CSTWRGGEYGYTF
cdr3_nt: TGCAGCACTTGGAGAGGGGGAGAGTATGGCTACACCTTC

clone_size: few
v_call: TRBV20-1
d_call: -
j_call: TRBJ2-3
cdr3_aa: CSARDVRDPDTQYF
cdr3_nt: TGCAGTGCTAGAGATGTAAGAGATCCAGATACGCAGTATTTT

clone_size: few
v_call: TRBV20-1
d_call: TRBD2
j_call: TRBJ2-7
cdr3_aa: CSARDERRGRAFEQYF
cdr3_nt: TGCAGTGCTAGAGATGAGAGGCGCGGGAGGGCGTTTGAGCAGTACTTC

clone_size: few
v_call: TRBV10-3
d_call: TRBD1
j_call: TRBJ2-5
cdr3_aa: CAISDVDRGLRETQYF
cdr3_nt: TGTGCCATCAGTGACGTAGACAGGGGGTTACGAGAGACCCAGTACTTC

clone_size: -
v_call: TRBV29-1
d_call: -
j_call: TRBJ2-7
cdr3_aa: CSAQRRDRGDEQYF
cdr3_nt: TGCAGCGCCCAGCGCCGAGACCGCGGGGACGAGCAGTACTTC

clone_size: many
v_call: TRBV15
d_call: -
j_call: TRBJ2-7
cdr3_aa: CATSRDLGPGEQYF
cdr3_nt: TGTGCCACCAGCAGAGATTTAGGCCCGGGGGAGCAGTACTTC

clone_size: -
v_call: TRBV4-2
d_call: TRBD2
j_call: TRBJ2-1
cdr3_aa: CASSQDFLAGPYNEQFF
cdr3_nt: TGTGCCAGCAGCCAAGATTTCCTAGCGGGCCCCTACAATGAGCAGTTCTTC

clone_size: few
v_call: TRBV5-1
d_call: -
j_call: TRBJ1-1
cdr3_aa: CASSFGREPLMNTEAFF
cdr3_nt: TGCGCCAGCAGCTTTGGGAGGGAGCCGCTAATGAACACTGAAGCTTTCTTT

clone_size: -
v_call: TRBV5-1
d_call: TRBD1
j_call: TRBJ1-2
cdr3_aa: CASSTGTAEIYGYTF
cdr3_nt: TGCGCCAGCAGTACCGGGACAGCTGAAATCTATGGCTACACCTTC

clone_size: -
v_call: TRBV6-2/TRBV6-3
d_call: -
j_call: TRBJ2-5
cdr3_aa: CASSYLAGALYQETQYF
cdr3_nt: TGTGCCAGCAGTTACCTTGCGGGGGCCTTGTACCAAGAGACCCAGTACTTC

clone_size: -
v_call: TRBV6-6
d_call: -
j_call: TRBJ2-7
cdr3_aa: CASSGQFYEQYF
cdr3_nt: TGTGCCAGCAGTGGGCAGTTCTACGAGCAGTACTTC

clone_size: few
v_call: TRBV2
d_call: -
j_call: TRBJ2-3
cdr3_aa: CAIGTAGTDTQYF
cdr3_nt: TGTGCCATCGGCACGGCGGGCACAGATACGCAGTATTTT

clone_size: few
v_call: TRBV7-3
d_call: -
j_call: TRBJ2-7
cdr3_aa: CASSSGTTYEQYF
cdr3_nt: TGTGCCAGCAGCTCCGGGACCACCTACGAGCAGTACTTC

clone_size: -
v_call: TRBV5-1
d_call: -
j_call: TRBJ1-1
cdr3_aa: CASSTSGGNTEAFF
cdr3_nt: TGCGCCAGCAGCACTAGCGGGGGGAACACTGAAGCTTTCTTT

clone_size: -
v_call: TRBV7-3
d_call: TRBD2
j_call: TRBJ2-5
cdr3_aa: CASSLWGGGQETQYF
cdr3_nt: TGTGCCAGCAGCCTATGGGGGGGGGGCCAAGAGACCCAGTACTTC

clone_size: -
v_call: TRBV9
d_call: -
j_call: TRBJ1-3
cdr3_aa: CASSVGPGTIYF
cdr3_nt: TGTGCCAGCAGCGTAGGCCCCGGCACCATATATTTT

clone_size: few
v_call: TRBV20-1
d_call: TRBD1
j_call: TRBJ2-7
cdr3_aa: CSAPRDRALDEQYF
cdr3_nt: TGCAGTGCTCCCCGGGACAGGGCTCTCGACGAGCAGTACTTC